This T cell receptor (beta chain) appears in the sequencing data of a study of blood T cell repertoires in COVID-19. The CDR3 extends over 14 amino acids. V was clipped by 4 bases and J by 6 bases, with 15 bases between them. Germline CDR1 and CDR2: ENHRY and SYGVKD. In the authors' methods: Nucleated cell number was recorded as an estimate derived from reference gene primer amplification. Profiled with immunoSEQ multiplex PCR; TCRdb holds only in-frame clones, not every one. From that table come the V and J calls and clone size; the DNA was used to work out D and trimming. The sample has about 43,000 clones, around 79% seen once.

This receptor was obtained from a woman aged 55-75 years with acute or convalescent COVID-19. This chain links TRBV10-3 with TRBJ1-1; D not resolved. Source material: peripheral blood. CDR3 nucleotide sequence: TGTGCCATCAGTGCCCCGGACCACGGGGCTGAAGCTTTCTTT. It codes for CAISAPDHGAEAFF.